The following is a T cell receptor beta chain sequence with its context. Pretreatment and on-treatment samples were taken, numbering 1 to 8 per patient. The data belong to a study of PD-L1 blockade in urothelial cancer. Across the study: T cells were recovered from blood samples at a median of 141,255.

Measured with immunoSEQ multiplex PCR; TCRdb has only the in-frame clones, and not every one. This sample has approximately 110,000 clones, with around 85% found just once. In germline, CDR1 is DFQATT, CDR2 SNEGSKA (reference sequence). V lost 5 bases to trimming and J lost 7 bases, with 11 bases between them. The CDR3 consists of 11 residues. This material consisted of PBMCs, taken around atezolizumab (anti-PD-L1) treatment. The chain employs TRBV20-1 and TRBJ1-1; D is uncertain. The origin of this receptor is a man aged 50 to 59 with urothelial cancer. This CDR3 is CSASSTIEAFF. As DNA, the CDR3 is TGCAGTGCTTCCTCCACTATTGAAGCTTTCTTT.